The rows below give T cell receptor beta chains drawn from one sample of a study of CD4 T cells in lung cancer. Data came from immunoSEQ multiplex PCR; TCRdb stores just in-frame clones and leaves some out. The data hold a few thousand clones, with just under 75% observed a single time. The sequencing input was lung tumor tissue. The source is a man between 60 and 70 years old with non-small cell lung cancer. The CDR3 runs from the conserved cysteine through the conserved F or W. Each record gives: clone size, J gene, V gene, D gene, CDR3 protein, CDR3 DNA. A D gene is named only where the DNA matches it firmly. Size tells how often a clone was seen (once, few, many) or the class of an expanded clone, and some rows leave it out.

>few|TRBJ2-7|TRBV2|TRBD1
CASNRQGVNYEQYF
TGTGCCAGCAACAGACAGGGGGTTAACTACGAGCAGTACTTC
>NA|TRBJ2-5|TRBV6-6|TRBD1
CASRYRGETQYF
TGTGCCAGCAGATACAGGGGGGAGACCCAGTACTTC
>NA|TRBJ1-1|TRBV10-3|TRBD1
CAISRNRGVGTEAFF
TGTGCCATCAGTAGAAACAGGGGCGTTGGCACTGAAGCTTTCTTT
>NA|TRBJ2-1|TRBV29-1|NA
CSVDGSDSYNEQFF
TGCAGCGTTGACGGCAGCGATTCCTACAATGAGCAGTTCTTC
>NA|TRBJ2-1|TRBV6-5|NA
CASSLGGSYYNEQFF
TGTGCCAGCAGCTTAGGTGGGAGCTACTACAATGAGCAGTTCTTC
>NA|TRBJ1-2|TRBV10-3|NA
CAISETMDGLYGYTF
TGTGCCATCAGTGAGACAATGGACGGACTCTATGGCTACACCTTC
>NA|TRBJ2-3|TRBV5-1|NA
CASSLVGAEDTQYF
TGCGCCAGCAGCTTGGTAGGGGCTGAGGATACGCAGTATTTT
>NA|TRBJ2-3|TRBV6-1|NA
CASSTFGVTDTQYF
TGTGCCAGCAGTACTTTCGGGGTCACAGATACGCAGTATTTT
>NA|TRBJ2-3|TRBV7-2|TRBD2
CASSSLAGRDTQYF
TGTGCCAGCAGTTCACTAGCGGGACGAGATACGCAGTATTTT
>NA|TRBJ2-5|TRBV5-1|TRBD2
CASSLLGLAEETQYF
TGCGCCAGCAGCCTGTTGGGACTAGCGGAAGAGACCCAGTACTTC
>NA|TRBJ2-1|TRBV15|NA
CATSRDGGNNEQFF
TGTGCCACCAGCAGAGACGGAGGGAACAATGAGCAGTTCTTC
>NA|TRBJ1-6|TRBV30|NA
CAWRTPGTRNSPLHF
TGTGCCTGGAGGACCCCGGGGACACGGAATTCACCCCTCCACTTT
>NA|TRBJ2-7|TRBV28|TRBD2
CASKPLAGVSYEQYF
TGTGCCAGCAAGCCACTAGCGGGAGTATCCTACGAGCAGTACTTC
>NA|TRBJ1-4|TRBV9|NA
CASSEEGGDEKLFF
TGTGCCAGCAGCGAGGAGGGCGGAGATGAAAAACTGTTTTTT
>NA|TRBJ2-1|TRBV5-1|TRBD2
CASSTGLAGGGSYNEQFF
TGCGCCAGCAGCACGGGACTAGCGGGAGGGGGCTCCTACAATGAGCAGTTCTTC